The 26 T cell receptor beta chains below were found in one sample sequenced in a study of identifying expanded T cells in peripheral blood (dated 2019 in TCRdb). Libraries were prepared through the immunoSEQ multiplex PCR assay. In its TCRdb copy, this immuneACCESS table keeps in-frame sequences only and misses some clones. Where compared with another copy, unresolved V genes explain less than half of these, and the others have no known cause. For this sample the table gives under 100,000 clones, of which roughly 84% were detected only once. The ten largest make up around 4% of the sample. The material sequenced was blood. The source of these receptors is a person aged 18 to 70 in good health.

This clone was counted a few times. This rearrangement joins TRBV7-2 to TRBJ2-7; no clear D. There are 15 residues in the CDR3. V was shortened by 5 bases and J by 0 bases, with 14 bases between the two germline ends. CDR1 and CDR2 (germline): SGHTA, FQGNSA. CDR3 region: CASSTSAGASYEQYF. CDR3 sequence (DNA): TGTGCCAGCAGCACGTCGGCAGGCGCCTCCTACGAGCAGTACTTC.

This chain links TRBV27 with TRBJ2-7; 11 bases map to TRBD1. In germline, CDR1 is MNHEY, CDR2 SMNVEV (reference sequence). The length of the CDR3 is 15 residues. Losses at the gene ends were 6 bases for V and 5 bases for J; bases not matched to a gene: 9. This CDR3 reads CASSRIGQGANEQYF. The CDR3 coding sequence is TGTGCCAGCAGCCGAATCGGACAGGGGGCCAACGAGCAGTACTTC.

The J gene is TRBJ1-1, the V gene TRBV6-1; D perhaps matches TRBD1 (5 bases). The CDR3 loop spans 16 amino acids. Trimming stripped 4 bases from V and 2 bases from J, with 17 bases between. Per germline, CDR1 MNHNS and CDR2 SASEGT. CDR3 amino acids: CASSVRLGQRNTEAFF. In DNA form, the CDR3 reads TGTGCCAGCAGTGTGAGATTGGGGCAGAGAAACACTGAAGCTTTCTTT.

This clone was picked up one time. This chain joins TRBV18 and TRBJ1-2; no clear D. Deletions cut 6 bases from V and 8 bases from J, with 16 bases between. Per germline, CDR1 KGHSH and CDR2 LQKENI. There are 13 residues in the CDR3. The CDR3 spells CASSPRDGEGYTF. The CDR3 region has the DNA TGTGCCAGCTCTCCCCGAGATGGGGAAGGCTACACCTTC.

The chain links TRBV5-6 to TRBJ1-4; the D is unclear. From germline, CDR1 is SGHDT and CDR2 YYEEEE. V shed 1 base and J shed 0 bases, with 7 bases lying between them. The CDR3 consists of 15 residues. The CDR3 bases are TGTGCCAGCAGCTTGATTGGTGCAACTAATGAAAAACTGTTTTTT. Residues: CASSLIGATNEKLFF. The whole variable domain, filled in from reference TRBV5-6 and TRBJ1-4, reads DAGVTQSPTHLIKTRGQQVTLRCSPKSGHDTVSWYQQALGQGPQFIFQYYEEEERQRGNFPDRFSGHQFPNYSSELNVNALLLGDSALYLCASSLIGATNEKLFFGSGTQLSVL.

The chain is built from TRBV7-9 and TRBJ1-1; D not certain. V shed 3 bases and J shed 0 bases, with 8 bases lying between them. Per the germline V gene, CDR1 is SEHNR and CDR2 is FQNEAQ (reference sequence). This CDR3 is built from 14 residues. Written as DNA, the CDR3 is TGTGCCAGCAGCTTGCCAACAGTGAACACTGAAGCTTTCTTT. Translating gives CASSLPTVNTEAFF.

The CDR3 sequence: CASSLGGPNTEAFF. The CDR3 nucleotides are TGTGCCAGCAGCTTGGGGGGACCAAACACTGAAGCTTTCTTT. The chain couples TRBV11-3 to TRBJ1-1, with a possible D match to TRBD1 (5 bases). V was clipped by 3 bases and J by 2 bases, with 10 bases between them. Germline CDR1 reads SGHNT; CDR2 reads YENEEA. This CDR3 spans 14 amino acids.

V and J are TRBV11-3 and TRBJ2-7; D unresolved. V was shortened by 5 bases and J by 4 bases, with 15 bases between the two germline ends. Germline CDR1 SGHNT, CDR2 YENEEA. The CDR3 has 14 residues. The chain's CDR3 is CASSPRLGSYEQYF. The CDR3 nucleotides read TGTGCCAGCAGCCCCCGGTTGGGATCATACGAGCAGTACTTC.

CDR3 coding DNA: TGTGCCAGCAACCCCAGGTCGCAACTTCAAGAGACCCAGTACTTC. As protein: CASNPRSQLQETQYF. The chain uses TRBV6-5 and TRBJ2-5; no definite D call. V was cut by 7 bases and J by 2 bases, with 17 bases left in between. Per germline, CDR1 MNHEY and CDR2 SVGAGI. This CDR3 contains 15 residues.

The chain combines TRBV7-2 with TRBJ1-5; D gene ambiguous. V was clipped by 7 bases and J by 6 bases, with 16 bases between them. Per germline, CDR1 SGHTA and CDR2 FQGNSA. There are 14 residues in the CDR3. The CDR3 region has the DNA TGTGCCAGCACTTCAGAGGGCTCGAGTCAGCCCCAGCATTTT. It specifies CASTSEGSSQPQHF. Combining the CDR3 with reference TRBV7-2 and TRBJ1-5 gives the whole variable domain GAGVSQSPSNKVTEKGKDVELRCDPISGHTALYWYRQSLGQGLEFLIYFQGNSAPDKSGLPSDRFSAERTGGSVSTLTIQRTQQEDSAVYLCASTSEGSSQPQHFGDGTRLSIL.

The chain joins TRBV5-5 to TRBJ1-5; 8 nucleotides agree with TRBD1. Per the germline V gene, CDR1 is SGHKS and CDR2 is YYEKEE (reference sequence). This CDR3 spans 14 amino acids. Trimming at V came to 4 bases and at J to 5 bases, leaving 5 bases not matched to a gene. CDR3: CASSSGQGHQPQHF. CDR3 DNA: TGTGCCAGCAGCAGCGGACAGGGACATCAGCCCCAGCATTTT.

There are a few counts of this clone. V is TRBV7-3 and J is TRBJ2-7; 7 nucleotides match TRBD1. The J segment lost 3 bases and the V segment lost 4 bases, leaving 6 bases of the junction unmatched. This CDR3 is built from 14 residues. Germline CDR1 and CDR2: SGHTA and FQGTGA. CDR3 nucleotide sequence: TGTGCCAGCAGCTGGTCCCGGGACAGCTACGAGCAGTACTTC. This codes for CASSWSRDSYEQYF.

The chain links TRBV6-5 to TRBJ1-3; TRBD1 aligns across 7 bases. The junction had 2 bases not matched to a gene; V was cut back by 4 bases and J by 8 bases. CDR3 length equals 12 residues. The germline CDR1 and CDR2 sequences are MNHEY and SVGAGI. This CDR3 is CASSSTGDTIYF. CDR3 DNA: TGTGCCAGCAGTTCCACAGGGGACACCATATATTTT.

The J gene is TRBJ1-1, the V gene TRBV7-2; no firm D call. V dropped 2 bases and J dropped 8 bases, with 15 bases sitting between them. There are 14 residues in the CDR3. Germline assignment: CDR1 SGHTA and CDR2 FQGNSA. Written as DNA, the CDR3 is TGTGCCAGCAGCTTATCCGTGGGTGGTGGGGAAGCTTTCTTT. It translates to CASSLSVGGGEAFF. The full variable domain, with the rest looked up from reference TRBV7-2 and TRBJ1-1, is GAGVSQSPSNKVTEKGKDVELRCDPISGHTALYWYRQSLGQGLEFLIYFQGNSAPDKSGLPSDRFSAERTGGSVSTLTIQRTQQEDSAVYLCASSLSVGGGEAFFGQGTRLTVV.

The rearrangement joins TRBV7-3 to TRBJ1-1; no clear D. V lost 1 base and J 1 base, leaving 10 bases between the germline ends. This CDR3 is built from 15 residues. Germline CDR1 and CDR2: SGHTA and FQGTGA. The CDR3: CASSLNRLSNTEAFF. In DNA, the CDR3 is TGTGCCAGCAGCTTAAATAGATTATCGAACACTGAAGCTTTCTTT.

In its sample, this clone was seen a few times. V is TRBV25-1 and J is TRBJ1-2, with D perhaps matching TRBD1 (6 bases). Germline CDR1 reads MGHDK; CDR2 reads SYGVNS. Trimming left V 1 base short and J 7 bases short, with 16 bases between. This CDR3 is 15 amino acids long. The CDR3 region has the DNA TGTGCCAGCAGTGAATCCGGGGGGGGCGCGGGTGGCTACACCTTC. Translating it yields CASSESGGGAGGYTF.

The rearrangement links TRBV9 to TRBJ1-6; D call uncertain. V was clipped by 0 bases and J by 7 bases, with 8 bases between them. CDR1 and CDR2 (germline): SGDLS, YYNGEE. The length of the CDR3 is 14 residues. CDR3 loop: CASSVALSNSPLHF. In DNA, the CDR3 is TGTGCCAGCAGCGTAGCCCTATCAAATTCACCCCTCCACTTT.

This chain joins TRBV4-3 and TRBJ2-5; D is ambiguous. The ends were cut back, 0 bases at V and 5 bases at J, with 13 bases in the middle. The CDR3 length is 15 residues. The germline CDR1 and CDR2 sequences are LGHNA and YSLEER. In nucleotides, the CDR3 is TGCGCCAGCAGCCAAGATCTCCATGGTTGGGAGACCCAGTACTTC. Encoded protein: CASSQDLHGWETQYF.

The rearrangement joins TRBV5-1 to TRBJ2-7; 8 nucleotides match TRBD1. CDR3 length: 16 residues. Germline CDR1 reads SGHRS; CDR2 reads YFSETQ. Germline trimming cut 0 bases from V and 0 bases from J; bases unmatched to any gene: 5. CDR3 in DNA: TGCGCCAGCAGCTTGGGACGGACAGGGACCTCCTACGAGCAGTACTTC. This encodes CASSLGRTGTSYEQYF.

The chain employs TRBV11-2 and TRBJ1-4; possible D gene TRBD1, 6 bases. The CDR3 consists of 14 residues. Trimming pared 4 bases from V and 6 bases from J, leaving 12 bases between. Germline CDR1 reads SGHAT; CDR2 reads FQNNGV. The CDR3 bases are TGTGCCAGCAGCTCTTGGGGGGGCGATGAAAAACTGTTTTTT. Amino acid sequence: CASSSWGGDEKLFF.

V gene TRBV2 combines with J gene TRBJ2-1, with D uncertain. The CDR3 has 15 residues. CDR1 is SNHLY and CDR2 is FYNNEI in the germline V gene. Trimming took 2 bases from V and 7 from J, leaving 15 bases between them. The chain's CDR3 is CASSEPSLSPNEQFF. CDR3 DNA: TGTGCCAGCAGTGAACCTAGTTTATCCCCAAATGAGCAGTTCTTC. The variable domain in full, with the rest retrieved from reference TRBV2 and TRBJ2-1, is EPEVTQTPSHQVTQMGQEVILRCVPISNHLYFYWYRQILGQKVEFLVSFYNNEISEKSEIFDDQFSVERPDGSNFTLKIRSTKLEDSAMYFCASSEPSLSPNEQFFGPGTRLTVL.

The rearrangement links TRBV7-9 to TRBJ2-1, with 7 bases identical to TRBD1. The V segment lost 4 bases and the J segment 8 bases; nucleotides outside the gene matches: 8. CDR3 length equals 14 residues. Germline-derived CDR1 and CDR2 are SEHNR and FQNEAQ (reference sequence). The CDR3 protein is CASSSRQGWDEQFF. For the CDR3, the DNA is TGTGCCAGCAGCTCCAGACAGGGTTGGGATGAGCAGTTCTTC.

This rearrangement joins TRBV4-3 to TRBJ2-3, with D perhaps matching TRBD1 (5 bases). CDR1 and CDR2 from the germline V gene are LGHNA and YSLEER. V lost 4 bases to trimming and J lost 0 bases, with 11 bases between them. This CDR3 is 15 amino acids long. CDR3 protein: CASSPQGSSTDTQYF. The CDR3 nucleotides read TGCGCCAGCAGCCCCCAGGGATCTAGCACAGATACGCAGTATTTT.

This chain uses TRBV6-4 with TRBJ2-5; possibly TRBD1 for D (5 bases). V was cut by 7 bases and J by 0 bases, with 24 bases left in between. This CDR3 is built from 18 residues. Germline loops: CDR1 MRHNA, CDR2 SNTAGT. The CDR3 DNA sequence: TGTGCCAGCATGCCGACAGACCAGATATTTTATGACCAAGAGACCCAGTACTTC. It yields the protein CASMPTDQIFYDQETQYF.

The chain has TRBV2 and TRBJ2-3; unclear D gene. The CDR3 loop spans 14 amino acids. Trimming shortened V by 2 bases and J by 6 bases, and 12 bases separated the two germline ends. Germline V gives CDR1 SNHLY, CDR2 FYNNEI. CDR3 sequence reads: CASSEYPGTDTQYF. The CDR3 DNA is TGTGCCAGCAGTGAATATCCAGGTACGGATACGCAGTATTTT.

The chain couples TRBV5-1 to TRBJ2-1; TRBD1 matches at 8 bases. This CDR3 region has 16 residues. With V trimmed by 5 bases and J by 4 bases, 11 bases remained unmatched. The germline V gene has CDR1 SGHRS and CDR2 YFSETQ. The CDR3 nucleotides are TGCGCCAGCAGATACTTGGACAGGGTTCCTTACAATGAGCAGTTCTTC. It codes for CASRYLDRVPYNEQFF.